What follows describes a single T cell receptor beta chain. This record belongs to a study of shared clonotypes between healthy human individuals. The data were produced by immunoSEQ multiplex PCR, yet TCRdb's version contains in-frame clones alone and is incomplete. This sample has more than 2 million clones, with approximately 94% found just once. This CDR3 has 14 amino acids. Trimming shortened V by 3 bases and J by 4 bases, and 9 bases separated the two germline ends. Germline CDR1 is SNHLY and CDR2 is FYNNEI. The chain couples TRBV2 to TRBJ2-2; D tentatively fits TRBD1 or TRBD2 (5 bases each). This sequence originates from a man in his late teens or twenties in good health. Sequences were obtained from naive CD4+ T cells sorted from blood. This sample's subset: CD45RA+ positively selected. CDR3 nucleotide sequence: TGTGCCAGCAGTGAGGGACGCGCCACCGGGGAGCTGTTTTTT. Translated: CASSEGRATGELFF.